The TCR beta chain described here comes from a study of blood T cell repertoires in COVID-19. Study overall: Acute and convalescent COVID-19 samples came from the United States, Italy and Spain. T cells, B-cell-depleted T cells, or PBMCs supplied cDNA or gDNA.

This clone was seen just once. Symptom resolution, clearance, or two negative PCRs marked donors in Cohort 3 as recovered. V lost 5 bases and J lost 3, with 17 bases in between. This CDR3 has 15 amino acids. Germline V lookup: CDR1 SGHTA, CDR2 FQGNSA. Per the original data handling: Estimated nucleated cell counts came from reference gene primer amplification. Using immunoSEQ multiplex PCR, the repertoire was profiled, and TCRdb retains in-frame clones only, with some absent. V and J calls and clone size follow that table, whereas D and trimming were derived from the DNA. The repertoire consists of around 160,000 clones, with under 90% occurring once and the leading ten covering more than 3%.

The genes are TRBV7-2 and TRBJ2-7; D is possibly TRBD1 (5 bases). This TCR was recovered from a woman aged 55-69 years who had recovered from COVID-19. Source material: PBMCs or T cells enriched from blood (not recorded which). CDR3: CASSKGANRDYEQYF. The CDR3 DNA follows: TGTGCCAGCAGCAAAGGGGCTAACCGAGACTACGAGCAGTACTTC.